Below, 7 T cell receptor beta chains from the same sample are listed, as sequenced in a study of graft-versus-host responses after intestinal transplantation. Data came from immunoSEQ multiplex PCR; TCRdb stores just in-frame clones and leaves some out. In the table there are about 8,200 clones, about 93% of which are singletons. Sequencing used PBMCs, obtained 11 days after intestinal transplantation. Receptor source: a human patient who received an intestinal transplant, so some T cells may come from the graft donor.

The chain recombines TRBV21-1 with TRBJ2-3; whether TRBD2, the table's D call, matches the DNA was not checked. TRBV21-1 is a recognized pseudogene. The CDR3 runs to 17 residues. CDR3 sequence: CASSEGLAGSSTDTQYF. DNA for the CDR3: TGTGCCAGCAGCGAAGGACTAGCGGGGAGTAGCACAGATACGCAGTATTTT.

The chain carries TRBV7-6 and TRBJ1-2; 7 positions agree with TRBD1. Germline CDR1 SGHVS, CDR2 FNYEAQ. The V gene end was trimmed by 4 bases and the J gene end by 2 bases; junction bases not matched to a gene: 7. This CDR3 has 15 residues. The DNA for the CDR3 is TGTGCCAGCAGCTCAGGGACAGAGGACAACTATGGCTACACCTTC. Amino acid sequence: CASSSGTEDNYGYTF.

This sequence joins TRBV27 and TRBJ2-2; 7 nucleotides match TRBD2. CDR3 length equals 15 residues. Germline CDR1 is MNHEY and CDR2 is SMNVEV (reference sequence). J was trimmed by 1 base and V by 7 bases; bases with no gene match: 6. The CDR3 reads CASKIGLENTGELFF. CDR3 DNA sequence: TGTGCCAGCAAGATAGGACTAGAGAACACCGGGGAGCTGTTTTTT.

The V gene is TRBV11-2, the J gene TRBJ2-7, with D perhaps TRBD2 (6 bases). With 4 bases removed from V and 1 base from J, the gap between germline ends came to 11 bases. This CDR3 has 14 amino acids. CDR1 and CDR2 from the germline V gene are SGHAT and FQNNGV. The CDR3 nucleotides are TGTGCCAGCAGCTCGTGGGGGGAATCCTACGAGCAGTACTTC. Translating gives CASSSWGESYEQYF.

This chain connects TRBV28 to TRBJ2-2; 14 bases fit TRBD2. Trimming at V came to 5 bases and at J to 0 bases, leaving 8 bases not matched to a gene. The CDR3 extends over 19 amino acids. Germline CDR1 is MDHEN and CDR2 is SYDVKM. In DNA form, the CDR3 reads TGTGCCAGCAGTCCTGGGACTAGCGGGGGTCCCGCGAACACCGGGGAGCTGTTTTTT. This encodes CASSPGTSGGPANTGELFF. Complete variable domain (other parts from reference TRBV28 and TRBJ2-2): DVKVTQSSRYLVKRTGEKVFLECVQDMDHENMFWYRQDPGLGLRLIYFSYDVKMKEKGDIPEGYSVSREKKERFSLILESASTNQTSMYLCASSPGTSGGPANTGELFFGEGSRLTVL.

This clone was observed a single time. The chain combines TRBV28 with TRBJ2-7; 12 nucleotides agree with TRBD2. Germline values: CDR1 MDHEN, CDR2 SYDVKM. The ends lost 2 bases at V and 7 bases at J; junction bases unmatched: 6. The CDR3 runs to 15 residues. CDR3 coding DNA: TGTGCCAGCAGTTTAACCCCGACTAGCGGGAGTGAGCAGTACTTC. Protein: CASSLTPTSGSEQYF.

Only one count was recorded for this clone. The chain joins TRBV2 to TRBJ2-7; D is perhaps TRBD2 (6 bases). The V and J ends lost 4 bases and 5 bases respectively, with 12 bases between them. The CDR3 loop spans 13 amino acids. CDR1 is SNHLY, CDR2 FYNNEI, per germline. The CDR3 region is CASSAWGGDEQYF. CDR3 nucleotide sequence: TGTGCCAGCAGTGCGTGGGGAGGCGACGAGCAGTACTTC.